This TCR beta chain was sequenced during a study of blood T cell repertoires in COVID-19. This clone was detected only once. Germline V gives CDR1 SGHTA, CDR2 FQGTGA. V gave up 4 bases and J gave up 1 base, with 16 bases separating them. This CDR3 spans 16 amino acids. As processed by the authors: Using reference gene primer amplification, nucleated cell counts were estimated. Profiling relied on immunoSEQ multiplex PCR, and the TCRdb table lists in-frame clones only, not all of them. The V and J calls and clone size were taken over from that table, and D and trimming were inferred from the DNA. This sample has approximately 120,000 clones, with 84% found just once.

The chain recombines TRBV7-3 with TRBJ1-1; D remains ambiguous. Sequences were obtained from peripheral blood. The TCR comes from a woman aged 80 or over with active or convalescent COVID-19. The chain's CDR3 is CASSSQAPQANTEAFF. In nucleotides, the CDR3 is TGTGCCAGCAGCTCTCAGGCCCCCCAGGCGAACACTGAAGCTTTCTTT. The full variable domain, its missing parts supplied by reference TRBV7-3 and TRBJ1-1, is GAGVSQTPSNKVTEKGKYVELRCDPISGHTALYWYRQSLGQGPEFLIYFQGTGAADDSGLPNDRFFAVRPEGSVSTLKIQRTERGDSAVYLCASSSQAPQANTEAFFGQGTRLTVV.